This T cell receptor (beta chain) was identified during a study of beta chain features in type 1 diabetes. Study-level points and caveats: Possibly, sequencing cDNA over-represented cells that had high TCR expression levels.

Germline CDR1 reads MNHEY; CDR2 reads SMNVEV (reference sequence). V dropped 5 bases and J dropped 7 bases, with 21 bases sitting between them. This CDR3 has 16 amino acids. Remarks on this clone: Its antigen is undetermined.

What was sequenced were expressed TCRB transcripts, since all of the isolated RNA had been reverse transcribed. Profiled with immunoSEQ multiplex PCR; TCRdb holds only in-frame clones, not every one. The table records under 300,000 clones, 25% to 30% of them present only once. Sequencing input: central memory CD4+ T cells from blood. The chain employs TRBV27 and TRBJ2-1; D uncertain. The origin of this receptor is a man aged 30-40 years in good health. CDR3 in amino acids: CASSPPPGTARNEQFF. The CDR3 DNA follows: TGTGCCAGCAGTCCCCCCCCCGGCACGGCTAGAAATGAGCAGTTCTTC.